The rows below give T cell receptor beta chains drawn from one sample of a study of T cell clones after liver transplantation. Sequencing used immunoSEQ multiplex PCR; TCRdb keeps in-frame clones, though not all of them. The table has 95,000 to 130,000 clones, roughly nine tenths seen once. The sample consisted of CD4+ T cells from blood, taken 12 months after liver transplant. The receptors were gathered from a human patient who received a liver transplant. The T cells may come from the graft donor. Each CDR3 is given with its conserved first and last residue. The D gene is left open where the match is weak. Part of the rows lack a size; the others show once, few, many or a class for expanded clones.

j_call | v_call | d_call | clone_size | cdr3_aa | cdr3_nt
TRBJ2-7 | TRBV5-1 | TRBD1 | - | CASSLQGQGFHEQYF | TGCGCCAGCAGCTTGCAAGGACAGGGGTTTCACGAGCAGTACTTC
TRBJ2-3 | TRBV29-1 | - | - | CSVGSQGIYTQYF | TGCAGCGTTGGCAGTCAGGGGATATATACGCAGTATTTT
TRBJ2-5 | TRBV18 | - | - | CASSFSPGSQETQYF | TGTGCCAGCTCATTCTCGCCGGGTTCCCAAGAGACCCAGTACTTC
TRBJ2-7 | TRBV5-6 | - | - | CASSVDTPTSYEQYF | TGTGCCAGCAGCGTGGACACTCCTACCTCCTACGAGCAGTACTTC
TRBJ2-1 | TRBV18 | - | - | CASSPPTSRSYNEQFF | TGTGCCAGCTCACCACCCACTAGTCGCTCCTACAATGAGCAGTTCTTC
TRBJ1-1 | TRBV6-6 | - | - | CASRLGTKNTEAFF | TGTGCCAGCAGACTCGGCACAAAGAACACTGAAGCTTTCTTT
TRBJ1-1 | TRBV5-1 | - | few | CASSLGGWNTEAFF | TGCGCCAGCAGCTTGGGAGGGTGGAACACTGAAGCTTTCTTT
TRBJ1-1 | TRBV6-6 | - | - | CASREGQGHTEAFF | TGTGCCAGCAGGGAGGGTCAGGGGCACACTGAAGCTTTCTTT
TRBJ2-5 | TRBV21-1 | - | - | CASRNGETQYF | TGTGCCAGCAGAAACGGAGAGACCCAGTACTTC
TRBJ1-5 | TRBV6-5 | - | - | CASSYSMDSNQPQHF | TGTGCCAGCAGTTACTCGATGGATAGCAATCAGCCCCAGCATTTT
TRBJ2-3 | TRBV4-2 | - | once | CASRGRESGATDTQYF | TGTGCCAGCAGGGGGCGGGAGTCGGGGGCCACAGATACGCAGTATTTT
TRBJ2-3 | TRBV6-5 | - | - | CASRLSDTQYF | TGTGCCAGCAGACTTTCAGATACGCAGTATTTT
TRBJ2-7 | TRBV5-8 | TRBD2 | - | CASSRGTSGTYEQYF | TGTGCCAGCAGCCGAGGGACTAGCGGGACCTACGAGCAGTACTTC
TRBJ2-6 | TRBV5-6 | - | - | CASSLPHVSGANVLTF | TGTGCCAGCAGCTTGCCCCACGTCTCTGGGGCCAACGTCCTGACTTTC
TRBJ2-2 | TRBV28 | TRBD1 | - | CASSGQGYTGELFF | TGTGCCAGCAGCGGACAGGGGTACACCGGGGAGCTGTTTTTT
TRBJ1-5 | TRBV6-6 | - | few | CASSPWSNQPQHF | TGTGCCAGCAGCCCGTGGAGCAATCAGCCCCAGCATTTT
TRBJ2-5 | TRBV5-1 | - | - | CASSEGGTQETQYF | TGCGCCAGCAGCGAGGGGGGGACCCAAGAGACCCAGTACTTC
TRBJ2-1 | TRBV7-2 | - | - | CASSSELYNEQFF | TGTGCCAGCAGCTCAGAGTTATACAATGAGCAGTTCTTC
TRBJ2-2 | TRBV10-3 | TRBD1 | - | CAISTDRDATGELFF | TGTGCCATCAGTACGGACAGGGACGCCACCGGGGAGCTGTTTTTT
TRBJ2-3 | TRBV28 | TRBD2 | - | CASSDILGGRRKDTQYF | TGTGCCAGCAGTGATATATTGGGCGGGAGGCGGAAGGATACGCAGTATTTT
TRBJ2-1 | TRBV19 | TRBD1 | - | CASSILGQTRNEQFF | TGTGCCAGTAGTATACTGGGACAGACCAGAAATGAGCAGTTCTTC
TRBJ1-2 | TRBV30 | TRBD1 | - | CACLTGGQGLNGYTF | TGTGCCTGTCTCACCGGGGGACAGGGATTGAATGGCTACACCTTC
TRBJ1-5 | TRBV4-1 | - | - | CASSQDPGQFNQPQHF | TGCGCCAGCAGCCAAGATCCCGGACAGTTTAATCAGCCCCAGCATTTT
TRBJ2-1 | TRBV30 | TRBD2 | - | CAWTKMPGLAGGFGNEQFF | TGTGCCTGGACGAAAATGCCGGGACTAGCGGGAGGGTTCGGCAATGAGCAGTTCTTC
TRBJ2-3 | TRBV2 | - | once | CASASRGTFTDTQYF | TGTGCCAGCGCCTCCCGCGGGACCTTCACAGATACGCAGTATTTT
TRBJ2-2 | TRBV6-1 | - | once | CASSEAPGVIAGELFF | TGTGCCAGCAGTGAAGCTCCCGGTGTTATCGCCGGGGAGCTGTTTTTT
TRBJ2-3 | TRBV5-6 | - | - | CASRPGADTQYF | TGTGCCAGCAGACCAGGGGCAGATACGCAGTATTTT
TRBJ2-5 | TRBV2 | - | - | CASTRNVQETQYF | TGTGCCAGCACCCGCAACGTACAAGAGACCCAGTACTTC
TRBJ1-3 | TRBV19 | TRBD1 | - | CASRGGTGLFSGNTIYF | TGTGCCAGTAGAGGGGGGACAGGTTTATTCAGTGGAAACACCATATATTTT
TRBJ1-5 | TRBV19 | TRBD1 | - | CASSIGPGGGQPQHF | TGTGCCAGTAGTATAGGCCCAGGGGGCGGTCAGCCCCAGCATTTT
TRBJ2-7 | TRBV11-3 | - | - | CASSLGASFYEQYF | TGTGCCAGCAGCTTAGGGGCTAGCTTCTACGAGCAGTACTTC
TRBJ2-1 | TRBV7-9 | - | - | CASSSGLYAYNEQFF | TGTGCCAGCAGCTCGGGACTCTACGCCTACAATGAGCAGTTCTTC
TRBJ2-2 | TRBV27 | - | - | CASSLRGTNTGELFF | TGTGCCAGCAGTTTGAGAGGGACGAACACCGGGGAGCTGTTTTTT
TRBJ2-1 | TRBV4-3 | TRBD2 | - | CASSNWTSGSRNEQFF | TGCGCCAGCAGCAATTGGACTAGCGGGAGTCGGAATGAGCAGTTCTTC
TRBJ2-7 | TRBV19 | TRBD2 | - | CASSRTSGRYEQYF | TGTGCCAGTAGCCGGACTAGCGGGAGGTACGAGCAGTACTTC
TRBJ1-1 | TRBV6-5 | - | - | CASSYLGTEAFF | TGTGCCAGCAGTTACCTCGGGACTGAAGCTTTCTTT
TRBJ2-7 | TRBV20-1 | - | - | CSARGSYEQYF | TGCAGTGCTAGAGGGTCCTACGAGCAGTACTTC